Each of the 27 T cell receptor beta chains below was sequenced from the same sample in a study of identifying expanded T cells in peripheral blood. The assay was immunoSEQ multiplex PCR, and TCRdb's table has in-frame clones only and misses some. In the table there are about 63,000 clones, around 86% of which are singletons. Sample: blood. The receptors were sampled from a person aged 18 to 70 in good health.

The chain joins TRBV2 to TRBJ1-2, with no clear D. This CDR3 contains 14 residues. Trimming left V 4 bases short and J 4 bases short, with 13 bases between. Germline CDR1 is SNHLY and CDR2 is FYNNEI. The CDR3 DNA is TGTGCCAGCAGTGGGGCGGGAGGGAGCTATGGCTACACCTTC. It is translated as CASSGAGGSYGYTF.

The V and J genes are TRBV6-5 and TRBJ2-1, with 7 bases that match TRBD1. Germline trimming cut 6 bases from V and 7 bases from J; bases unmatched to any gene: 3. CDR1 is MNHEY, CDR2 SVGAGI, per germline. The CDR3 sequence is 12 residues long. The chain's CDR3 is CASSTTGNEQFF. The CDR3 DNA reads TGTGCCAGCAGCACGACAGGGAATGAGCAGTTCTTC.

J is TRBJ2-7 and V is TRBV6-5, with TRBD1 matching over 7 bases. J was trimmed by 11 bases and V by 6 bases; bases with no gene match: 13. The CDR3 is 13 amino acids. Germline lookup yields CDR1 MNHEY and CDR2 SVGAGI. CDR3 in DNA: TGTGCCAGCAGATTACCGGGACAGCCGAAAGAGTACTTC. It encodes CASRLPGQPKEYF.

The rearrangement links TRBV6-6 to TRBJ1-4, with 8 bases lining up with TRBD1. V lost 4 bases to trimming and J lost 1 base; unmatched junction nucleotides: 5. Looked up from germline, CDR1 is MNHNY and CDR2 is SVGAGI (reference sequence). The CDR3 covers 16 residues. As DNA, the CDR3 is TGTGCCAGCAGTTCAAAGACAGGGGAAACTAATGAAAAACTGTTTTTT. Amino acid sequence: CASSSKTGETNEKLFF.

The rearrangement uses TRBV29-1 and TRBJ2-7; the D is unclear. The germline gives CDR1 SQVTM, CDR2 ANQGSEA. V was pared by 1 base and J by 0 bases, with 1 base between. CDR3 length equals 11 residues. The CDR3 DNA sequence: TGCAGCGTTGAAGGCTCCTACGAGCAGTACTTC. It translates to CSVEGSYEQYF.

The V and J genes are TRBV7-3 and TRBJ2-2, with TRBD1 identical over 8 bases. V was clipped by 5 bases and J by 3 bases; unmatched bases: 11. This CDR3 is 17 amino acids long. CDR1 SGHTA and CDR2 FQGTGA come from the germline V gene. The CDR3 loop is CASSERGDRGDTGELFF. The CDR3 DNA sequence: TGTGCCAGCAGCGAACGGGGTGACAGGGGTGACACCGGGGAGCTGTTTTTT.

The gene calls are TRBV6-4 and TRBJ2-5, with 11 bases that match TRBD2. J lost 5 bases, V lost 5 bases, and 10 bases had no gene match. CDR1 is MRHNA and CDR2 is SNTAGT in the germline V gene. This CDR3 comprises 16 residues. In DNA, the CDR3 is TGTGCCAGCAGTTCCCCCTTGCTAGCGGGGGGTGAGACCCAGTACTTC. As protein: CASSSPLLAGGETQYF.

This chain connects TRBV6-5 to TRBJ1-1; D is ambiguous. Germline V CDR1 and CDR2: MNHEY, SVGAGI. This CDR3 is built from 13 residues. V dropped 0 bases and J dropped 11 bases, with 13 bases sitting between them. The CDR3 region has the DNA TGTGCCAGCAGTTACTCGGGCGGCGGCCGGGCTTTCTTT. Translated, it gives CASSYSGGGRAFF.

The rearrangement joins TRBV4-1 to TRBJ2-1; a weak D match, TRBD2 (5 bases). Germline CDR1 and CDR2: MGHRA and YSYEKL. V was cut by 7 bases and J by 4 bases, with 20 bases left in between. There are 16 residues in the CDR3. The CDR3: CASKLVAGPTYNEQFF. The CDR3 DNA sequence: TGCGCCAGCAAACTGGTTGCGGGTCCGACATACAATGAGCAGTTCTTC.

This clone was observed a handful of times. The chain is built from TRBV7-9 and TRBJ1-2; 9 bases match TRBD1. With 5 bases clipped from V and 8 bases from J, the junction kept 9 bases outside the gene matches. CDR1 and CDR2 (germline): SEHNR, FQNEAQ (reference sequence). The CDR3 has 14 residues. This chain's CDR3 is CASSLPDRGQGYTF. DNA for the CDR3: TGTGCCAGCAGCCTGCCGGACAGGGGACAGGGCTACACCTTC.

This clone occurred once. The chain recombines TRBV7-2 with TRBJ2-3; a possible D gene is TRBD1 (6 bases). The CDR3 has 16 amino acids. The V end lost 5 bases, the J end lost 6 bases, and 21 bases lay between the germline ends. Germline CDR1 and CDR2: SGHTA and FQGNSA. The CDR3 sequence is CASSRILQGPQDTQYF. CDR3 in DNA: TGTGCCAGCAGCCGAATATTACAGGGCCCCCAGGATACGCAGTATTTT.

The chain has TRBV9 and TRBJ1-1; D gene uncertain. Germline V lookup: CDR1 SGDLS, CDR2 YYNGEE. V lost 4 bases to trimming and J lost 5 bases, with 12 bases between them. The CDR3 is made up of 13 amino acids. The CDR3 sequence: CASSPGSGTEAFF. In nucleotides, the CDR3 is TGTGCCAGCAGCCCGGGTTCGGGAACTGAAGCTTTCTTT.

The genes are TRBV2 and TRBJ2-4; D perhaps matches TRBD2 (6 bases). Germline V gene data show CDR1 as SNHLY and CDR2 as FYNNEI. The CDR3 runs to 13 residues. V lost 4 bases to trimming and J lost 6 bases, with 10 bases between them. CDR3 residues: CASSAMGGNIQYF. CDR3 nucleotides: TGTGCCAGCAGTGCGATGGGGGGAAACATTCAGTACTTC. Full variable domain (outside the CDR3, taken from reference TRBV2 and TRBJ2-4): EPEVTQTPSHQVTQMGQEVILRCVPISNHLYFYWYRQILGQKVEFLVSFYNNEISEKSEIFDDQFSVERPDGSNFTLKIRSTKLEDSAMYFCASSAMGGNIQYFGAGTRLSVL.

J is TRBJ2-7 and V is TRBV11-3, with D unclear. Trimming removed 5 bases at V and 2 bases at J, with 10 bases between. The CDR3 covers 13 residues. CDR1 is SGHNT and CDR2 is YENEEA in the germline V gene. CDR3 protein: CASSRDVTYEQYF. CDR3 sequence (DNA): TGTGCCAGCAGCCGTGACGTCACCTACGAGCAGTACTTC.

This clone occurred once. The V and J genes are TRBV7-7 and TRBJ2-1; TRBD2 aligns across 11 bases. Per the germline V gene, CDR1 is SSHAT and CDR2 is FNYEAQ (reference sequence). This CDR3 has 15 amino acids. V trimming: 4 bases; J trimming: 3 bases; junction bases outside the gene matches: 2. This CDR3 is CASSSGTSGYNEQFF. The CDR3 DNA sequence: TGTGCCAGCAGCTCGGGGACTAGCGGCTACAATGAGCAGTTCTTC.

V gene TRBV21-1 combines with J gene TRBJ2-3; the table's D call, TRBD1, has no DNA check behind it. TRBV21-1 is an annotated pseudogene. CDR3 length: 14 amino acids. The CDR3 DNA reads TGTGCCAGCAGCGGACAGGGTGAAACAGATACGCAGTATTTT. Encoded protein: CASSGQGETDTQYF.

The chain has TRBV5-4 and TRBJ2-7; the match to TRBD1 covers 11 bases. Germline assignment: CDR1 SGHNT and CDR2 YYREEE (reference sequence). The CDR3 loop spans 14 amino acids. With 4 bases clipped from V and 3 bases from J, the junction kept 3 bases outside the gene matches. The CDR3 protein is CASSAGQGGYEQYF. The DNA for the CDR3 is TGTGCCAGCAGCGCGGGACAGGGGGGCTACGAGCAGTACTTC.

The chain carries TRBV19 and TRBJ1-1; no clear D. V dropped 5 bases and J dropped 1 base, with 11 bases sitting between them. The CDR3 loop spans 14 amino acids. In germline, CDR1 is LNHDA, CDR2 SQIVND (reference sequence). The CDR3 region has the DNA TGTGCCAGTAGTCCCCGGGGAGGGAACACTGAAGCTTTCTTT. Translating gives CASSPRGGNTEAFF.

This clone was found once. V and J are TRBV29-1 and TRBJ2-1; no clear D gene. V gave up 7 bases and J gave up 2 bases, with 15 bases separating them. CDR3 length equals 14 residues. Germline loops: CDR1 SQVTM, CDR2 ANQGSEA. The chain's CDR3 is CSGSYAGPYNEQFF. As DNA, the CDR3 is TGCAGCGGCTCATATGCCGGGCCCTACAATGAGCAGTTCTTC.

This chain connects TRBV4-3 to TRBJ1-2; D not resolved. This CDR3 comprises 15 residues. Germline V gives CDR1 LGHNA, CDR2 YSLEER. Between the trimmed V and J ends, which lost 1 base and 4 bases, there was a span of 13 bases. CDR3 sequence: CASSQVAAGGYGYTF. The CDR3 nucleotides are TGCGCCAGCAGCCAAGTGGCAGCCGGAGGCTATGGCTACACCTTC.

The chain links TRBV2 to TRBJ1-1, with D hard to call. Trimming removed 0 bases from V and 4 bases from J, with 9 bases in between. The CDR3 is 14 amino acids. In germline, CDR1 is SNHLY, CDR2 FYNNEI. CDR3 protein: CASSEARGFTEAFF. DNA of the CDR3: TGTGCCAGCAGTGAAGCGCGTGGGTTCACTGAAGCTTTCTTT.

The DNA for the CDR3 is TGTGCCAGCAGTCCATTGACAGGGCGGACCGGGGAGCTGTTTTTT. This encodes CASSPLTGRTGELFF. The V and J genes are TRBV6-1 and TRBJ2-2, with TRBD1 identical over 7 bases. CDR1 is MNHNS, CDR2 SASEGT, per germline. The CDR3 is 15 amino acids. V shed 5 bases, J shed 5 bases, and the junction held 8 bases outside the gene matches.

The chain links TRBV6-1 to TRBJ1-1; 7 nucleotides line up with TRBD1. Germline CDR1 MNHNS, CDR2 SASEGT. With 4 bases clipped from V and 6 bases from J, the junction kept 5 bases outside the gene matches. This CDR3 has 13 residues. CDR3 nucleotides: TGTGCCAGCAGTGTCATACAGGGGCCTGAAGCTTTCTTT. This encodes CASSVIQGPEAFF.

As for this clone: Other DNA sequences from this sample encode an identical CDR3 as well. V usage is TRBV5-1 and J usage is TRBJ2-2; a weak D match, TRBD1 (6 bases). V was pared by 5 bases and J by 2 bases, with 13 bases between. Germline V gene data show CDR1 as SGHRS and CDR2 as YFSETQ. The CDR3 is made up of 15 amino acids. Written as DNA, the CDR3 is TGCGCCAGCAGTTCCCTTGGGGGCAACACCGGGGAGCTGTTTTTT. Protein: CASSSLGGNTGELFF.

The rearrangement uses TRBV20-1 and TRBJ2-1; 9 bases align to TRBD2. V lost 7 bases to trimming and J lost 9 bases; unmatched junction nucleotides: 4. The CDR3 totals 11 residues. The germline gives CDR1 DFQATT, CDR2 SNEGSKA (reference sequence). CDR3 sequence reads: CSEGSGSEQFF. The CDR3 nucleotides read TGCAGTGAGGGTAGCGGGAGTGAGCAGTTCTTC.

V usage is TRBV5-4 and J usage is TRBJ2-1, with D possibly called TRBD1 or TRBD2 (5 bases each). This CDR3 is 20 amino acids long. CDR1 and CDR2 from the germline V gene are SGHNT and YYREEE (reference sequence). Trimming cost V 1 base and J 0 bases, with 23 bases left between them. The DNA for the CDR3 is TGTGCCAGCAGCTTGAGATCTGGGGGAGTAAGGCAGGGCTCCTACAATGAGCAGTTCTTC. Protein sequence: CASSLRSGGVRQGSYNEQFF.

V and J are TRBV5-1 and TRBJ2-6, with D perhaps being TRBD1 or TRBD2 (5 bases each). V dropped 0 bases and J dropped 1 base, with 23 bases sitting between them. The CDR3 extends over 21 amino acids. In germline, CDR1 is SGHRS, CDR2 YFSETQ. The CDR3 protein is CASSLVPLGWGNHSGANVLTF. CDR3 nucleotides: TGCGCCAGCAGCTTGGTCCCGCTGGGTTGGGGGAATCATTCTGGGGCCAACGTCCTGACTTTC.